The present entry profiles one T cell receptor (beta chain) with its context. What antigen it recognizes has not been identified. Per-nucleotide qualities are absent, and no much larger clonotype sits a single base away. From cysteine to phenylalanine, the CDR3 is 11 amino acids long. Only CDR3 DNA remains: 33 bases, in frame from the first base. CDR1 and CDR2 are drawn from the germline V gene: SGHDT, YYEEEE. V is pared back by 4 bases and J by 3 bases, with 5 bases lying between the germline termini. On a MiSeq, deep resolution sequencing aimed for a depth between 1 in 1 million and 1 in 200,000 T cells, with each clonotype covered 10x on average. TCR beta libraries were generated with the immunoSEQ hsTCRB Kit. For the original study's pipeline: Data were analyzed with ImmunoSEQ Data Assistant and ImmunoSEQ Analyzer, with V, D and J genes assigned per IMGT definitions. Clonality, with values ranging from 0 to 1, was calculated as one minus the normalized Shannon entropy of productive rearrangement frequencies. Only overrepresented clonotypes making up at least 0.05% of the repertoire of each patient were included in the public clonotype analysis. Repertoires from some 14 age-matched healthy donors in immuneACCESS were used as clonality controls. Here the immuneACCESS table is served through TCRdb, limited to in-frame sequences with V and J called. Missing clones are a known gap in these copies; in checked studies unresolved V genes cover under half, and the rest lacks a known reason. That table furnishes V, J and clone size, whereas the DNA furnished D and trimming. The sample contains more than 200,000 clones, 65% to 80% of them found a single time. The biggest ten clones account for 5.5% to 6% of the sample.

This entry comes from a study of cytotoxic CD8 clonotypes in ibrutinib-treated CLL (dated by TCRdb to the early 2020s). Broadly, across the study: The cohort had ten to twelve relapsed/refractory and about 15 treatment-naive patients; some 17 were IGHV unmutated. Cryopreserved peripheral blood mononuclear cells were collected at three points: before therapy, at response, and at either sustained remission or disease progression. Patients were still on ibrutinib when every remission and progressive disease sample was collected. On average, each sample had 255,043 productive templates and almost 95,000 productive rearrangements. Samples at response were collected after a median of 12 months of treatment, with a range of roughly 6 to 36 months. Responses were partial in some 24 patients and complete in 2; after median about 70 months follow-up, about 14 stayed in remission and some twelve progressed. Of the 70 to 90 people in the trial, 26 had longitudinal samples available. On the study overall, not on this receptor specifically: Clonality rose at ibrutinib response, remained stable during sustained remission, and dropped back toward baseline at progression. Sampling times were not matched between patients in sustained remission and patients whose disease was progressing, and lymph node repertoires were not examined. Public clonotypes were found to be uncommon and were observed to contract or remain stable during treatment; the increase in clonality was shown to reflect expansion of private clonotypes at ibrutinib response. At baseline, clonality was higher than in age-matched healthy donors and showed a strong correlation with circulating CD8+ T-cell counts.

The time point label on this specimen signifies: 12 months on ibrutinib. Approximately 2 micrograms of genomic DNA were extracted from cryopreserved PBMCs for TCR beta library preparation. High-throughput TCR beta sequencing was performed on longitudinal blood samples from CLL patients receiving ibrutinib monotherapy. The patients took part in an open-label, single-center phase 2 trial of ibrutinib monotherapy. The specimen was PBMCs, collected after 12 months of ibrutinib treatment. The chain was built from TRBV5-6 and TRBJ2-7; the D gene is unclear. The TCR originated in a human donor with chronic lymphocytic leukemia. The CDR3 amino acid sequence is: CASSRFYEQYF. The nucleotides are TGTGCCAGCAGCCGTTTCTACGAGCAGTACTTC.